This TCR beta chain stems from a study of Graves' ophthalmopathy and Graves' hyperthyroidism. The overall study: Ahead of any treatment, peripheral blood was obtained at the initial diagnosis.

Active ophthalmopathy (CAS at least 3, NOSPECS at least 4), lasting under 3 months. A volume of 8.5 to 10 ml of fresh peripheral blood supplied the PBMCs. Points from the study as a whole: Blood was where most expanded thyroid clonotypes above 0.001 frequency also turned up.

Germline values: CDR1 GTSNPN, CDR2 SVGIG (reference sequence). The CDR3 is 14 residues long. V lost 0 bases to trimming and J lost 3 bases, with 6 bases between them. This clonotype was seen many times. The antigen remains undetermined. Amplification of TCR beta CDR3 regions used RNA transcripts. First-round RT-PCR with HTBI primers preceded a second-round multiplex PCR. TCRdb itself ran the multiplex PCR reads through MiXCR, one entry per CDR3 protein. The sample lists hundreds of thousands of distinct CDR3 sequences, over 13% occurring once. The sample was blood. This receptor was taken from a woman aged 30 to 39 with Graves' ophthalmopathy. The chain has TRBV30 and TRBJ1-6; no clear D. The CDR3 DNA follows: TGTGCCTGGAGTGTAGCAGACTATAATTCACCCCTCCACTTT. Amino acids: CAWSVADYNSPLHF.